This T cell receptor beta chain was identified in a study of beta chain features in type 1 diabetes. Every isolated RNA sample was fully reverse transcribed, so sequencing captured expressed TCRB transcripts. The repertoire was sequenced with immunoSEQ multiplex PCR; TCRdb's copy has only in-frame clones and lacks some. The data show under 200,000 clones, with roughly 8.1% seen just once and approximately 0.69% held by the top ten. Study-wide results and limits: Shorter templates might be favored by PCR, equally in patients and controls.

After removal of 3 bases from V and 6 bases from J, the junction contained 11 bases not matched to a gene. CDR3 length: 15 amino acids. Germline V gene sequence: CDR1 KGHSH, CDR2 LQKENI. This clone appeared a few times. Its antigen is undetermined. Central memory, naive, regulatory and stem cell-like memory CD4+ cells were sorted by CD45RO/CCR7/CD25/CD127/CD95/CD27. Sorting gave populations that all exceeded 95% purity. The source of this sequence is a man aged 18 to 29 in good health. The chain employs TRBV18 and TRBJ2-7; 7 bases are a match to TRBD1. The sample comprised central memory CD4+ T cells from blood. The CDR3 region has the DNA TGTGCCAGCTCACCCGGGACAGTCGACAGTGGCGAGCAGTACTTC. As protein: CASSPGTVDSGEQYF.